These 14 T cell receptor beta chains came from one sample sequenced in a study of Ad26.COV2.S vaccination and SARS-CoV-2 variants. Here immunoSEQ multiplex PCR was the method, and the copy in TCRdb shows in-frame clones only, minus some. The repertoire holds a few hundred thousand clones, approximately 91% seen once, with under 2% in the top ten. Treatment here: roughly 18 received Ad26.COV2.S at low or high dose, single or two shots; 5 received placebo; per-sample allocation not given. Collection of the samples took place on day 63 after the first injection of vaccine or placebo. Sample: peripheral blood, taken in a trial of Ad26.COV2.S vaccine versus placebo. Receptors were obtained from a person aged 18 to 65 who received the Ad26.COV2.S COVID-19 vaccine or a placebo.

The V and J genes are TRBV27 and TRBJ1-6; D is unresolved. Germline V gene lookup returns CDR1 MNHEY and CDR2 SMNVEV (reference sequence). This CDR3 spans 15 amino acids. Trimming stripped 0 bases from V and 6 bases from J, with 9 bases between. The chain's CDR3 is CASSLSGKPNSPLHF. The CDR3 nucleotides read TGTGCCAGCAGTTTATCAGGAAAGCCTAATTCACCCCTCCACTTT.

The gene calls are TRBV5-8 and TRBJ1-4; TRBD1 agrees at 7 bases. Trimming took 4 bases from V and 5 from J; bases not matched to a gene: 8. The germline gives CDR1 SGHTS, CDR2 YDEGEE. This CDR3 has 15 amino acids. The chain's CDR3 is CASSPGQVLNEKLFF. The CDR3 nucleotides are TGTGCCAGCAGCCCAGGACAGGTTTTGAATGAAAAACTGTTTTTT.

This clone has just one count. The rearrangement joins TRBV28 to TRBJ2-7, with D perhaps TRBD1 (6 bases). V lost 3 bases to trimming and J lost 5 bases, with 17 bases between them. The CDR3 runs to 15 residues. Germline loops: CDR1 MDHEN, CDR2 SYDVKM. CDR3 sequence (DNA): TGTGCCAGCAGTTTTTACTCGGGACAAGTACACGAGCAGTACTTC. This codes for CASSFYSGQVHEQYF.

This chain links TRBV4-2 with TRBJ2-3; TRBD2 matches 11 bases. Losses at the gene ends were 3 bases for V and 5 bases for J; bases not matched to a gene: 1. The CDR3 extends over 14 amino acids. Germline assignment: CDR1 LGHNA and CDR2 YNFKEQ. The CDR3, as DNA: TGTGCCAGCAGCCATGGACTAGCGGGAGATACGCAGTATTTT. Encoded protein: CASSHGLAGDTQYF.

V and J are TRBV6-6 and TRBJ1-1; D remains ambiguous. Per germline, CDR1 MNHNY and CDR2 SVGAGI (reference sequence). V lost 6 bases, J lost 1 base, and 6 bases lay in between. The length of the CDR3 is 12 residues. CDR3 sequence (DNA): TGTGCCAGCAGGTCCAGGAACACTGAAGCTTTCTTT. It codes for CASRSRNTEAFF.

The J gene is TRBJ2-7, the V gene TRBV12-3 or TRBV12-4, with D hard to call. The V gene lost 0 bases and the J gene lost 5 bases, with 8 bases spanning the gap. This CDR3 is 13 amino acids long. CDR3 nucleotide sequence: TGTGCCAGCAGTTTAGCGGCGGATAACGAGCAGTACTTC. It codes for CASSLAADNEQYF.

The rearrangement links TRBV19 to TRBJ1-1; TRBD1 is a possible D gene (6 bases). Germline CDR1 and CDR2: LNHDA and SQIVND (reference sequence). The CDR3 loop spans 16 amino acids. The V gene lost 5 bases and the J gene lost 0 bases, with 16 bases spanning the gap. The CDR3 here is CASSWGGLGMNTEAFF. CDR3 bases: TGTGCCAGTAGTTGGGGGGGCCTGGGCATGAACACTGAAGCTTTCTTT.

The chain employs TRBV5-6 and TRBJ2-5; no definite D call. Germline V lookup: CDR1 SGHDT, CDR2 YYEEEE. The CDR3 has 12 amino acids. Trimming cost V 1 base and J 10 bases, with 11 bases left between them. The CDR3 sequence is CASSLRVGDQYF. The CDR3 DNA is TGTGCCAGCAGCTTGCGGGTGGGCGACCAGTACTTC.

The chain combines TRBV4-1 with TRBJ1-6; D gene uncertain. Per germline, CDR1 MGHRA and CDR2 YSYEKL. CDR3 size: 16 residues. The V end lost 0 bases, the J end lost 5 bases, and 11 bases lay between the germline ends. CDR3 sequence reads: CASSQEGIQHNSPLHF. Written as DNA, the CDR3 is TGCGCCAGCAGCCAAGAAGGTATACAGCATAATTCACCCCTCCACTTT.

The chain combines TRBV20-1 with TRBJ2-7, with D tentatively TRBD1 (5 bases). Germline assignment: CDR1 DFQATT and CDR2 SNEGSKA (reference sequence). The CDR3 has 12 residues. Trimming shortened V by 3 bases and J by 5 bases, and 11 bases separated the two germline ends. The CDR3 here is CSASYARDEQYF. CDR3 sequence (DNA): TGCAGTGCTAGTTATGCCAGGGACGAGCAGTACTTC.

The DNA for the CDR3 is TGTGCCAGCAGTGCTATGTTCTACGAGCAGTACTTC. Protein product: CASSAMFYEQYF. The chain is built from TRBV2 and TRBJ2-7; D remains unclear. This CDR3 spans 12 amino acids. The germline V and J ends were trimmed by 4 bases and 3 bases, with 7 bases remaining between them. Germline V gene lookup returns CDR1 SNHLY and CDR2 FYNNEI.

The chain recombines TRBV6-1 with TRBJ1-2, with D possibly matching TRBD1 (5 bases). V was shortened by 0 bases and J by 5 bases, with 22 bases between the two germline ends. CDR3 length equals 18 residues. Germline CDR1 reads MNHNS; CDR2 reads SASEGT. The CDR3, as DNA: TGTGCCAGCAGTGAAGCCCTACCGGGACGAGGTGGGGGATATGGCTACACCTTC. As protein: CASSEALPGRGGGYGYTF.

V and J are TRBV18 and TRBJ1-5; 8 bases match TRBD1. CDR1 is KGHSH and CDR2 is LQKENI in the germline V gene. The CDR3 runs 17 residues. V was pared by 4 bases and J by 6 bases, with 14 bases of the junction left unmatched. The CDR3 DNA reads as TGTGCCAGCTCACGTAACCAGGCCAGGGGGCGCGGTCAGCCCCAGCATTTT. It specifies CASSRNQARGRGQPQHF.

For the CDR3, the DNA is TGTGCCAGCACAGGGCTGGGGGGCTACACCTTC. It is translated as CASTGLGGYTF. The rearrangement joins TRBV2 to TRBJ1-2; a possible D gene is TRBD1 (5 bases). Germline V gene lookup returns CDR1 SNHLY and CDR2 FYNNEI. Trimming stripped 7 bases from V and 8 bases from J, with 11 bases between. The length of the CDR3 is 11 residues.